This entry features one TCR beta chain sequence. Sequenced by immunoSEQ multiplex PCR; TCRdb stores in-frame clones only, minus some. Altogether approximately 280,000 clones are present, about 90% being singletons, with the ten largest covering less than 3.5%. The data stem from a study of Ad26.COV2.S vaccination and SARS-CoV-2 variants. Treatment here: about 20 received Ad26.COV2.S at low or high dose, single or two shots; a few received placebo; per-sample allocation not given. Samples were taken on day 63 after the first vaccine or placebo injection. The V end lost 6 bases, the J end lost 1 base, and 15 bases lay between the germline ends. Germline CDR1 and CDR2: MNHEY and SMNVEV (reference sequence). The CDR3 loop spans 15 amino acids.

The J gene is TRBJ1-1, the V gene TRBV27; D possibly corresponds to TRBD1 (5 bases). This TCR derives from a person aged 18 to 65 who received the Ad26.COV2.S COVID-19 vaccine or a placebo. The source material was peripheral blood, sampled in a trial of Ad26.COV2.S vaccine versus placebo. CDR3 nucleotide sequence: TGTGCCAGCAGCAGGGTCCGGGACGGGAACACTGAAGCTTTCTTT. Its protein product is CASSRVRDGNTEAFF.